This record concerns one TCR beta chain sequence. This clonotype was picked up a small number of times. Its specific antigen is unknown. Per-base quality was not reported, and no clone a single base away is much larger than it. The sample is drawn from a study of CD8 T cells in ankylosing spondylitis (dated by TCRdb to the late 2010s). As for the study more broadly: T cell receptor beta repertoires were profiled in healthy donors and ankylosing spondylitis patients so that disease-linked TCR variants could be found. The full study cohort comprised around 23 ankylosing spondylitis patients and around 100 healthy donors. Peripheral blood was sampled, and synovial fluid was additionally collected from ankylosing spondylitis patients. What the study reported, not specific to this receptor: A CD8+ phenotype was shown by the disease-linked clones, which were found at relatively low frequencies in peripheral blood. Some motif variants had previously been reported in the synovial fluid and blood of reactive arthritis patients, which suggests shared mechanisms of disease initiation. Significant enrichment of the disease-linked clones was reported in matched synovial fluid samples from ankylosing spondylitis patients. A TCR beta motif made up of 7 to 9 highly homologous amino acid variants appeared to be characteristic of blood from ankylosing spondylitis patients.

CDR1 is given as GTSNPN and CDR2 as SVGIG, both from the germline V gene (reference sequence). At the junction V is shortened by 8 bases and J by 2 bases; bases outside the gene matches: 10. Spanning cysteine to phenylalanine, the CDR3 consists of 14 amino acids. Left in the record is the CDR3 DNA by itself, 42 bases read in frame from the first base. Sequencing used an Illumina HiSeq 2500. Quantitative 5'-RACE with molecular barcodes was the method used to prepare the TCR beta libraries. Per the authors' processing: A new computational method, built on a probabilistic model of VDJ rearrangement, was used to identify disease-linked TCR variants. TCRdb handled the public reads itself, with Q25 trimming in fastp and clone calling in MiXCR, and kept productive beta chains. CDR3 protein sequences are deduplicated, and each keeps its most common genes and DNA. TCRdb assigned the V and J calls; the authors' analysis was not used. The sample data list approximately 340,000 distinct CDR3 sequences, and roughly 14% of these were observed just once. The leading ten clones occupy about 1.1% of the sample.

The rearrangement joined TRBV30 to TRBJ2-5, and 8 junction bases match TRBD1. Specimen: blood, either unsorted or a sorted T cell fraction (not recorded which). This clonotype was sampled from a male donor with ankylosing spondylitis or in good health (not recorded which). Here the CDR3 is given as CAASGGGVQETQYF. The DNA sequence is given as TGTGCCGCCTCAGGGGGCGGGGTTCAAGAGACCCAGTACTTC.